What follows are 9 T cell receptor beta chains derived from one specimen sequenced in a study of cytomegalovirus exposure and HLA in healthy donors. Both 60 Vbeta primers and 13 Jbeta primers went into the PCR. The protocol was immunoSEQ multiplex PCR, while the TCRdb copy is restricted to in-frame clones and leaves out a portion. The table has 130,000 to 150,000 clones, roughly 79% seen once. Sequenced sample: PBMCs. Receptor source: a woman under 40 in good health and CMV-seronegative.

The rearrangement uses TRBV4-1 and TRBJ2-3; 8 bases align to TRBD2. V shed 0 bases and J 4 bases; nucleotides not matched to a gene: 3. Germline V CDR1 and CDR2: MGHRA, YSYEKL. CDR3 length: 15 residues. DNA for the CDR3: TGCGCCAGCAGCCAAGAGGCTAGCGGGCCAGATACGCAGTATTTT. It translates to CASSQEASGPDTQYF.

The CDR3 is CASSRGTAASTDTQYF. CDR3 bases: TGTGCCAGCAGCCGTGGGACAGCAGCTAGCACAGATACGCAGTATTTT. The chain employs TRBV7-9 and TRBJ2-3; 7 nucleotides match TRBD1. The trim removed 5 bases at V and 0 bases at J, leaving 8 bases unmatched. This CDR3 contains 16 residues. Germline CDR1 reads SEHNR; CDR2 reads FQNEAQ (reference sequence).

The rearrangement joins TRBV5-1 to TRBJ2-2, with D maybe TRBD1 (5 bases). V lost 4 bases, J lost 2 bases, and 9 bases lay in between. There are 14 residues in the CDR3. Germline values: CDR1 SGHRS, CDR2 YFSETQ. The chain's CDR3 is CASSIQANTGELFF. CDR3 DNA sequence: TGCGCCAGCAGCATACAGGCTAACACCGGGGAGCTGTTTTTT.

The sample holds one count of this clone. The CDR3 loop reads CATSRSLGATYNEQFF. The CDR3 DNA sequence: TGTGCCACCAGCAGATCTCTGGGGGCCACCTACAATGAGCAGTTCTTC. This chain joins TRBV15 and TRBJ2-1; a possible D gene is TRBD1 (6 bases). The CDR3 has 16 residues. V lost 2 bases to trimming and J lost 2 bases, with 13 bases between them. The germline gives CDR1 LNHNV, CDR2 YYDKDF (reference sequence).

This clone has only one observation. The J gene is TRBJ1-2, the V gene TRBV4-2; tentative D call: TRBD1 (5 bases). Germline CDR1 LGHNA, CDR2 YNFKEQ. This CDR3 has 12 residues. Trimming left V 0 bases short and J 8 bases short, with 7 bases between. CDR3 DNA sequence: TGTGCCAGCAGCCAAGACACAGGAGGCTACACCTTC. Amino acid sequence: CASSQDTGGYTF.

The chain uses TRBV5-8 and TRBJ2-7, with a weak D call TRBD1 (6 bases). The CDR3 consists of 14 residues. Between the trimmed V and J ends, which lost 2 bases and 3 bases, there was a span of 12 bases. Germline V gene sequence: CDR1 SGHTS, CDR2 YDEGEE. CDR3 coding DNA: TGTGCCAGCAGCTTCGCAGGGGAAGGCTACGAGCAGTACTTC. It specifies CASSFAGEGYEQYF.

This clone has more than one count but fewer than ten. This chain connects TRBV7-2 to TRBJ1-2; no clear D. In germline, CDR1 is SGHTA, CDR2 FQGNSA. Trimming took 4 bases from V and 5 from J, leaving 5 bases between them. This CDR3 contains 11 residues. The CDR3 DNA reads as TGTGCCAGCAGCTCCCTTTATGGCTACACCTTC. Protein product: CASSSLYGYTF.

The J gene is TRBJ1-6, the V gene TRBV6-5, with TRBD1 matching 7 bases. The V segment lost 0 bases and the J segment 5 bases; nucleotides outside the gene matches: 4. CDR1 and CDR2 (germline): MNHEY, SVGAGI. The CDR3 has 16 amino acids. The DNA of the CDR3 is TGTGCCAGCAGTTACTCCCGGGACAGCAATAATTCACCCCTCCACTTT. It codes for CASSYSRDSNNSPLHF.

The chain has TRBV7-9 and TRBJ2-3; no clear D gene. Trimming removed 5 bases from V and 4 bases from J, with 13 bases in between. The V gene's germline CDR1 is SEHNR and CDR2 FQNEAQ (reference sequence). This CDR3 contains 14 residues. The CDR3 region has the DNA TGTGCCAGCAGCCCCCCATGGGCCCCAGATACGCAGTATTTT. This sequence encodes CASSPPWAPDTQYF.